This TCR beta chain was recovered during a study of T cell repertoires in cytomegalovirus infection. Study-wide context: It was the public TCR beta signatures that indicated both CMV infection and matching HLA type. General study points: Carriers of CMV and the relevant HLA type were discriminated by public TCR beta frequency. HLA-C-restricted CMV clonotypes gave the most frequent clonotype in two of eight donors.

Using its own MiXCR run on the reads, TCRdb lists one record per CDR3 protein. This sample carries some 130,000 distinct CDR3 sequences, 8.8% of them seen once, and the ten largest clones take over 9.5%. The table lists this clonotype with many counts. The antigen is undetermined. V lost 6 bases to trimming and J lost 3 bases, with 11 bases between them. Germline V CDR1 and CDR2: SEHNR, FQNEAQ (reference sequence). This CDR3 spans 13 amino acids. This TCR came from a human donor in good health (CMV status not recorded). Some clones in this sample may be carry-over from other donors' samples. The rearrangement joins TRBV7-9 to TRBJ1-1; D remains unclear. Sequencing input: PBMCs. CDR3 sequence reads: CASSPSLYTEAFF. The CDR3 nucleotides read TGTGCCAGCAGTCCCAGCCTTTACACTGAAGCTTTCTTT.